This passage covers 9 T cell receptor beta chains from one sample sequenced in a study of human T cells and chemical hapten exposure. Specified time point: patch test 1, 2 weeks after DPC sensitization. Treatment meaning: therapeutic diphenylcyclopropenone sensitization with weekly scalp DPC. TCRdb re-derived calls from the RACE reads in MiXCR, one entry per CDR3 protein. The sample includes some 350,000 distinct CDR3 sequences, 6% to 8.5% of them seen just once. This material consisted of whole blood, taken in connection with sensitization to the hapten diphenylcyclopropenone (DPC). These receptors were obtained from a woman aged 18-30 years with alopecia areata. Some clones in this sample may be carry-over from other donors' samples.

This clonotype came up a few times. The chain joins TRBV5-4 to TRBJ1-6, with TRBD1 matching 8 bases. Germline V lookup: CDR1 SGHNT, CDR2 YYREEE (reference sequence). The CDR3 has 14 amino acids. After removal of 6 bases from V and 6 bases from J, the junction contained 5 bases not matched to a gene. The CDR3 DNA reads TGTGCCAGCAAGGGCAGGGGGCCTAATTCACCCCTCCACTTT. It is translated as CASKGRGPNSPLHF.

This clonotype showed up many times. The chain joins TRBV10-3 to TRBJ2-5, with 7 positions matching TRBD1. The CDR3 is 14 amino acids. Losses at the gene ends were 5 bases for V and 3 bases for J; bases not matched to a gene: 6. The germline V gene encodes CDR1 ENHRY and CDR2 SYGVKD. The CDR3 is CAISPGQAEETQYF. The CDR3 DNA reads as TGTGCCATCAGTCCCGGACAGGCCGAAGAGACCCAGTACTTC.

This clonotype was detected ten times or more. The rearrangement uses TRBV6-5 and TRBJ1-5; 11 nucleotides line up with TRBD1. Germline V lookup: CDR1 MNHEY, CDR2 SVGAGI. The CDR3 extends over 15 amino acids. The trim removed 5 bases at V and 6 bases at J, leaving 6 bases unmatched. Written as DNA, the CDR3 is TGTGCCAGCAGTCAGGGGACAGGGGGTCTTCAGCCCCAGCATTTT. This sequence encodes CASSQGTGGLQPQHF.

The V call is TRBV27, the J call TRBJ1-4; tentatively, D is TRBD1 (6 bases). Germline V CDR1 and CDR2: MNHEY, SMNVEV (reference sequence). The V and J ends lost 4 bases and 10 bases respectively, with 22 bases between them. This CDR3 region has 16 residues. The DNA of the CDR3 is TGTGCCAGCAGTTCCCCCCCCCATGGGGGCGGGGGAAAACTGTTTTTT. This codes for CASSSPPHGGGGKLFF.

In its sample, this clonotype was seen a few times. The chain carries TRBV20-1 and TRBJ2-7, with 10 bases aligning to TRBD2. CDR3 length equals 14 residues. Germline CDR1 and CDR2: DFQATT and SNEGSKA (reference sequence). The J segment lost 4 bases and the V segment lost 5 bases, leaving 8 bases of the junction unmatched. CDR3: CSARYGTSVYEQYF. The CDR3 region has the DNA TGCAGTGCTCGTTACGGGACTAGCGTTTACGAGCAGTACTTC.

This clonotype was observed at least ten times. The CDR3 sequence: CASSEVPGTDTQYF. The DNA of the CDR3 is TGTGCCAGCAGTGAAGTCCCAGGGACAGATACGCAGTATTTT. The chain uses TRBV6-1 and TRBJ2-3, with D tentatively TRBD1 (5 bases). Trimming removed 1 base at V and 3 bases at J, with 8 bases between. The CDR3 covers 14 residues. The germline V gene has CDR1 MNHNS and CDR2 SASEGT.

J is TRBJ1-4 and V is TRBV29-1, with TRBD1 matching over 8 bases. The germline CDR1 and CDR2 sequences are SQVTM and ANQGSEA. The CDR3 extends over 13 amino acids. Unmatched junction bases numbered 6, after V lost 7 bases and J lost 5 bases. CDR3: CSGGTGVNEKLFF. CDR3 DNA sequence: TGCAGCGGGGGGACAGGCGTAAATGAAAAACTGTTTTTT.

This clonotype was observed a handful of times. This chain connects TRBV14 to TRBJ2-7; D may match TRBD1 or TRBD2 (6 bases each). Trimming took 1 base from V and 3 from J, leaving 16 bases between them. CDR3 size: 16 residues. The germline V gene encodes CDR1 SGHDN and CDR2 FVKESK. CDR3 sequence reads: CASSQAGAGGGYEQYF. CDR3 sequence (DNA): TGTGCCAGCAGCCAAGCGGGGGCTGGGGGAGGCTACGAGCAGTACTTC. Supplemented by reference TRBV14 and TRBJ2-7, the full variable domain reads EAGVTQFPSHSVIEKGQTVTLRCDPISGHDNLYWYRRVMGKEIKFLLHFVKESKQDESGMPNNRFLAERTGGTYSTLKVQPAELEDSGVYFCASSQAGAGGGYEQYFGPGTRLTVT.

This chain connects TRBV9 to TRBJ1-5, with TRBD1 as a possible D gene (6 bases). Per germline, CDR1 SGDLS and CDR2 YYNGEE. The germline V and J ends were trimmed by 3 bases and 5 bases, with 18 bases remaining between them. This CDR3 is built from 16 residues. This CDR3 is CASSEKRGVLDQPQHF. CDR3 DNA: TGTGCCAGCAGCGAAAAGAGGGGGGTCCTCGATCAGCCCCAGCATTTT.